The entry that follows covers one TCR beta chain sequence. There is no known antigen for this receptor. Base qualities are not at hand, and no much larger clone is one base apart. The library came from PCR. Sequencing relied on an Illumina HiSeq 2000. In TCRdb, the public reads were trimmed at Q25 with fastp and aligned with MiXCR, with productive beta chains retained. Every CDR3 protein is listed once, alongside the most common genes and DNA of its rows. A total of 9,000 to 13,000 distinct CDR3 sequences appear in this sample, around 63% of them only once. Of the sample, roughly 35% falls within the top ten clones. The CDR3 sequence holds 18 residues, the cysteine and phenylalanine included. Solely the CDR3 DNA is kept, with 54 bases framed from the first base. From a lookup of the germline V gene, CDR1 and CDR2 are SGHTA and FQGNSA. V is cut back by 2 bases and J by 2 bases, with 11 bases in the junction unmatched.

The data derive from a study of tumor-infiltrating lymphocytes in oesophageal squamous cell carcinoma (dated by TCRdb to 2016 to 2018). The sequence links TRBV7-2 to TRBJ2-5, with 10 bases aligning to TRBD2. Sequenced: esophageal tumor tissue. The clonotype was recovered from a male donor with esophageal squamous cell carcinoma. The DNA sequence is given as TGTGCCAGCAGCTTAAGGCCTAGCGGGAGAATGAGGCAAGAGACCCAGTACTTC. Translated, it gives CASSLRPSGRMRQETQYF. Reference TRBV7-2 and TRBJ2-5 genes cover what lies past the CDR3, so the full variable domain is GAGVSQSPSNKVTEKGKDVELRCDPISGHTALYWYRQSLGQGLEFLIYFQGNSAPDKSGLPSDRFSAERTGGSVSTLTIQRTQQEDSAVYLCASSLRPSGRMRQETQYFGPGTRLLVL.